This entry lists 2 T cell receptor beta chains sequenced from one sample in a study of shared T cell receptors in the human thymus. Sequenced by immunoSEQ multiplex PCR; TCRdb stores in-frame clones only, minus some. The sample yields about 730,000 clones, approximately 83% seen once. The sample was also linked to a second study, of human thymus T cells.

Sequenced input: thymocytes. The receptor source for this set is a girl under two years old with a congenital heart defect.

This chain uses TRBV29-1 with TRBJ1-1, with D possibly being TRBD1 (5 bases). V lost 7 bases to trimming and J lost 3 bases, with 21 bases between them. From germline, CDR1 is SQVTM and CDR2 ANQGSEA. The CDR3 runs 15 residues. CDR3 loop: CSAVERPGGYTEAFF. The CDR3 DNA is TGCAGCGCCGTAGAGCGCCCGGGGGGGTACACTGAAGCTTTCTTT.

This rearrangement joins TRBV2 to TRBJ2-5; TRBD1 matches 9 bases. The V and J ends lost 8 bases and 5 bases, in that order; junction bases with no gene match: 6. This CDR3 comprises 13 residues. Looked up from germline, CDR1 is SNHLY and CDR2 is FYNNEI. The CDR3 DNA is TGTGCCAGCCAAGGACAGGGGTGGGAGACCCAGTACTTC. Translating gives CASQGQGWETQYF.